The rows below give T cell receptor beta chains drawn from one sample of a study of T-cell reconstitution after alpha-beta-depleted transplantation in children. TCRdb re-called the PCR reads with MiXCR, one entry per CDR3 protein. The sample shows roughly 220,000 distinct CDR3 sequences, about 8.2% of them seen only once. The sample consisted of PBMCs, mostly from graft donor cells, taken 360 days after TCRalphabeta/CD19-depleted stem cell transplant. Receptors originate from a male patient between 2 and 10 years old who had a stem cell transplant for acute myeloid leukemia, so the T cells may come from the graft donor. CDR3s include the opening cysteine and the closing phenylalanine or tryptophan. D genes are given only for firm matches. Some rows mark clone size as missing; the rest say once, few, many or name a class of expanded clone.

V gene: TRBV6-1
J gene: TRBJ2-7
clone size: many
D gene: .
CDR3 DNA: TGTGCCAGCAGACAAAGCCGGGACTCTCAGCCCGAGCAGTACTTC
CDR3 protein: CASRQSRDSQPEQYF

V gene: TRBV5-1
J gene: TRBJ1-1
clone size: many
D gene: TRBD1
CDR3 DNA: TGCGCCAGCACCCTTGAGGGGGCGGCTGAAGCTTTCTTT
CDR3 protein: CASTLEGAAEAFF

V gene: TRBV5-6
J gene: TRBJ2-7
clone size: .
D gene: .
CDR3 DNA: TGTGCCAGCAGCGCTCGGAGGAGCTCCTACGAGCAGTACTTC
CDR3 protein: CASSARRSSYEQYF

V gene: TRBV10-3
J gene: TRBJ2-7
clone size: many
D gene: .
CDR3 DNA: TGTGCCATCCTCGAGGGCCCCTACGAGCAGTACTTC
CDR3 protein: CAILEGPYEQYF

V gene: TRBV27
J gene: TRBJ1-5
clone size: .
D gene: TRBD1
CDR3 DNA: TGTGCCAGCAGTCCAGGACAGGGGGCGCAGCTCAGGCAGCCCCAGCATTTT
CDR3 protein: CASSPGQGAQLRQPQHF

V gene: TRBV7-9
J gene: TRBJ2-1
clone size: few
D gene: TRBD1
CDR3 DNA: TGTGCCAGCAGCCCCCGGGACAGGGGATCGAATGAGCAGTTCTTC
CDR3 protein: CASSPRDRGSNEQFF

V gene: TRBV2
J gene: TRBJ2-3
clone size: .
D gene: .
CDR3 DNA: TGTGCCAGCGCCTATATTACACATACGCAGTATTTT
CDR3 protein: CASAYITHTQYF

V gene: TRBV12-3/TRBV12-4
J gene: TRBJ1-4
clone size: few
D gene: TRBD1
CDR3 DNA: TGTGCCAGCAGCCCCGGGACAGGAAGGGAAAAACTGTTTTTT
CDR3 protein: CASSPGTGREKLFF

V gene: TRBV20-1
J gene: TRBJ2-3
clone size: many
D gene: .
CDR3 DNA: TGCAGTGCTGCTGGACACAGCAAGGGAGATTTACAGTATTTT
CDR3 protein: CSAAGHSKGDLQYF

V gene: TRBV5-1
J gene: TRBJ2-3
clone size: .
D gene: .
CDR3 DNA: TGCGCCAGCAGCTTGGGTTCTGGGGTTGCGGATACGCAGTATTTT
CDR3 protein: CASSLGSGVADTQYF